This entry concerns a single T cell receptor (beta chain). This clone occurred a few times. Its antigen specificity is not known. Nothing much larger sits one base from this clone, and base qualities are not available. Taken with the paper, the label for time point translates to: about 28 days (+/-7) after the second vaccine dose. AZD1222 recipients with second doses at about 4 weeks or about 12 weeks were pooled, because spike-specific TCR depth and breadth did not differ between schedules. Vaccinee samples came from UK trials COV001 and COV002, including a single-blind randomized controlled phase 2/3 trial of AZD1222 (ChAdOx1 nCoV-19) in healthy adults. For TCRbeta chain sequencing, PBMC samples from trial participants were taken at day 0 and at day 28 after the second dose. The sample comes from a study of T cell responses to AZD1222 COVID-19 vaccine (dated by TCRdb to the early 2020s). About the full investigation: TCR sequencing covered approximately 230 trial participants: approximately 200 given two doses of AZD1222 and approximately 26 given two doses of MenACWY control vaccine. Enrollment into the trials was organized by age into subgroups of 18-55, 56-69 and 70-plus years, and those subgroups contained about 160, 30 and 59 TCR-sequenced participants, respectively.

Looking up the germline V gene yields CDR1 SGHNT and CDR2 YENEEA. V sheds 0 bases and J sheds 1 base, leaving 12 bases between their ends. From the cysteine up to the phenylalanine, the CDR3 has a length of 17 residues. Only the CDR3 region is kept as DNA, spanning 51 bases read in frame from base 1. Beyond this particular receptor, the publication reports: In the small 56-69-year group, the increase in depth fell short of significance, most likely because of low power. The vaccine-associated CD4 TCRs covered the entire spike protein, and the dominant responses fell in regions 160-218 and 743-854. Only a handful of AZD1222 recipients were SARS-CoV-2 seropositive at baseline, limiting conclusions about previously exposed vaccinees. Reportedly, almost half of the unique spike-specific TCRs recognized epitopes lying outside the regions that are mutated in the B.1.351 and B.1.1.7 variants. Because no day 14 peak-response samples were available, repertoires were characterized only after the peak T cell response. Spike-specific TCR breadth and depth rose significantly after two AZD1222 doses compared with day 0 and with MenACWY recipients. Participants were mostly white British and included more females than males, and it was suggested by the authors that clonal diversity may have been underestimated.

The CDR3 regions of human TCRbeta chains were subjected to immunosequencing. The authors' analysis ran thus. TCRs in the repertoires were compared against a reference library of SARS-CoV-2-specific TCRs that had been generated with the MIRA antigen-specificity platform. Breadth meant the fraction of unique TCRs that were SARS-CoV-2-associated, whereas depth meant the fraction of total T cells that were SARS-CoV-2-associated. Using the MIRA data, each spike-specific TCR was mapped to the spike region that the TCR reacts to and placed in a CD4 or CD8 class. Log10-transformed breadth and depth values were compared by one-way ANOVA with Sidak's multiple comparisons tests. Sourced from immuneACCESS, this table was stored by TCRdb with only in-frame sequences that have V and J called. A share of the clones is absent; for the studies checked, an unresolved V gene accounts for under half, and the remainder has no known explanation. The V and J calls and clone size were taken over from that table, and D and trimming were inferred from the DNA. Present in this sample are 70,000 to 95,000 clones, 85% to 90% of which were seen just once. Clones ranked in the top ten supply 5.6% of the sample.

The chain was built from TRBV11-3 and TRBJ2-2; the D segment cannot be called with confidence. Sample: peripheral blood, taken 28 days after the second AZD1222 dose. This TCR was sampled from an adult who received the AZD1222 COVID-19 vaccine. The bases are TGTGCCAGCAGCTTAGAGGCCAGCCATTTGAACACCGGGGAGCTGTTTTTT. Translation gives CASSLEASHLNTGELFF.